This entry is about one TCR beta chain. Its target is unknown. Per the germline V gene, CDR1 is SEHNR and CDR2 is FQNEAQ (reference sequence). The V end was cut by 1 base, the J end by 0 bases, with 9 bases between. The CDR3 has 15 amino acids. This sample's treatment: around 19 received Ad26.COV2.S at low or high dose, single or two shots; 5 received placebo; per-sample allocation not given. Sampling took place 63 days after the first vaccine or placebo injection. This adult donor, from Boston, was 18-55 years old. Method: immunoSEQ multiplex PCR; TCRdb's copy keeps in-frame clones and lacks some. In the table there are 300,000 to 400,000 clones, approximately 86% of which are singletons. This entry comes from a study of Ad26.COV2.S vaccination and SARS-CoV-2 variants. Background on the study: Recipients of Ad26.COV2.S got it intramuscularly, once or twice 56 days apart. Findings and caveats of the study: Analytic work on TCR breadth and depth might have understated the full extent of total T cell responses.

This chain links TRBV7-9 with TRBJ1-1, with D possibly being TRBD1 (6 bases). The material was peripheral blood, obtained in a trial of Ad26.COV2.S vaccine versus placebo. The receptor's source is a person between 18 and 65 years old who received the Ad26.COV2.S COVID-19 vaccine or a placebo. The CDR3 nucleotides are TGTGCCAGCAGCTTAGTTGGGGGGCTGAACACTGAAGCTTTCTTT. Protein product: CASSLVGGLNTEAFF.